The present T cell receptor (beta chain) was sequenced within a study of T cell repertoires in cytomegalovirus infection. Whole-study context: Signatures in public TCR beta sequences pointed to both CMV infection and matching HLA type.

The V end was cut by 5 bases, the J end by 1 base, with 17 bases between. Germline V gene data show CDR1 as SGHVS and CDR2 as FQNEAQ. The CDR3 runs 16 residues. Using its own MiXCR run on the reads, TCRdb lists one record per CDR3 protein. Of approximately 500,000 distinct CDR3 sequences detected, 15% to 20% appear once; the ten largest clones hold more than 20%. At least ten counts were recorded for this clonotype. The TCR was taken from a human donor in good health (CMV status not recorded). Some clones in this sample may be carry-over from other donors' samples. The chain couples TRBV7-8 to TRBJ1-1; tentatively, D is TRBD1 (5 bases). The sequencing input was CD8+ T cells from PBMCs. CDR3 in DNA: TGTGCCAGCAGCCACCTGCTTTTCGGGGCGAACACTGAAGCTTTCTTT. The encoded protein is CASSHLLFGANTEAFF.